This TCR beta chain was obtained from a study of blood T cell repertoires in COVID-19. Looking at the study overall: Both acute and convalescent COVID-19 samples were obtained from the United States, Italy and Spain. Sources were T cells, B-cell-depleted T cells, or PBMCs; the material itself was cDNA or gDNA.

This clone was recorded once. In the original workflow: The authors estimated nucleated cell counts from reference gene primer amplification. Sequencing was performed with immunoSEQ multiplex PCR; in TCRdb, only in-frame clones are kept and a portion is missing. V and J calls and clone size are copied from that table; D and trimming were computed from the DNA. The sample shows 300,000 to 350,000 clones, over 70% of them seen only once. The CDR3 totals 15 residues. V was shortened by 2 bases and J by 3 bases, with 11 bases between the two germline ends. CDR1 and CDR2 from the germline V gene are MGHDK and SYGVNS. Seattle patients were enrolled during active infection and followed longitudinally.

This rearrangement joins TRBV25-1 to TRBJ2-1; D perhaps matches TRBD2 (5 bases). Specimen: peripheral blood. The receptor was isolated from a woman aged 50 to 60 with COVID-19, enrolled during active disease. The CDR3 DNA reads TGTGCCAGCAGTGAAGGGGAGTTAGTCTACAATGAGCAGTTCTTC. Translating it yields CASSEGELVYNEQFF.